A selection of T cell receptor beta chains follows, all from one sample in a study of cytomegalovirus exposure and HLA in healthy donors. Assay: immunoSEQ multiplex PCR; the TCRdb copy retains only in-frame clones and omits some. The sample's table shows around 160,000 clones. The sample consisted of PBMCs. The receptor set was obtained from a woman aged 50 to 60 in good health and CMV-seronegative. Both conserved end residues are part of each CDR3.

j_call: TRBJ2-1; v_call: TRBV9; cdr3_aa: CASSTSRRRGGGNEQFF
j_call: TRBJ1-4; v_call: TRBV4-3; cdr3_aa: CASSPGQGEANEKLFF
j_call: TRBJ2-7; v_call: TRBV15; cdr3_aa: CATSRGGGVGSYEQYF
j_call: TRBJ1-2; v_call: TRBV25-1; cdr3_aa: CASSEWGTGGGYTF
j_call: TRBJ2-1; v_call: TRBV28; cdr3_aa: CASSDVPTSNNEQFF
j_call: TRBJ2-7; v_call: TRBV18; cdr3_aa: CASSLDREEQYF
j_call: TRBJ2-3; v_call: TRBV5-6; cdr3_aa: CASSRLGGESTDTQYF
j_call: TRBJ1-4; v_call: TRBV19; cdr3_aa: CASSLGGLAFFEKLFF
j_call: TRBJ2-7; v_call: TRBV11-2; cdr3_aa: CASSPGGAYEQYF
j_call: TRBJ2-5; v_call: TRBV2; cdr3_aa: CASSVITPGETQYF
j_call: TRBJ1-1; v_call: TRBV28; cdr3_aa: CASSPRRPFEAFF
j_call: TRBJ2-7; v_call: TRBV7-3; cdr3_aa: CASSFQGLGSYEQYF
j_call: TRBJ1-1; v_call: TRBV2; cdr3_aa: CASSEQGWTEAFF
j_call: TRBJ2-1; v_call: TRBV2; cdr3_aa: CASIRNREMHNEQFF
j_call: TRBJ2-7; v_call: TRBV29-1; cdr3_aa: CSVVGALTGAYEQYF
j_call: TRBJ2-7; v_call: TRBV10-3; cdr3_aa: CATLGVPGLLNSYEQYF
j_call: TRBJ2-3; v_call: TRBV9; cdr3_aa: CASSEVEGVLSGTQYF
j_call: TRBJ2-1; v_call: TRBV7-2; cdr3_aa: CASSLATGTGVYNEQFF
j_call: TRBJ2-7; v_call: TRBV18; cdr3_aa: CASSPSVRGSSYEQYF
j_call: TRBJ2-2; v_call: TRBV15; cdr3_aa: CATSNPQATGELFF
j_call: TRBJ1-5; v_call: TRBV5-1; cdr3_aa: CASSLVQGSQPQHF
j_call: TRBJ1-5; v_call: TRBV30; cdr3_aa: CAWSIGRAQPQHF
j_call: TRBJ2-1; v_call: TRBV5-1; cdr3_aa: CASSPTGTGRRNEQFF
j_call: TRBJ2-7; v_call: TRBV7-3; cdr3_aa: CASSLHRGQGEQYF